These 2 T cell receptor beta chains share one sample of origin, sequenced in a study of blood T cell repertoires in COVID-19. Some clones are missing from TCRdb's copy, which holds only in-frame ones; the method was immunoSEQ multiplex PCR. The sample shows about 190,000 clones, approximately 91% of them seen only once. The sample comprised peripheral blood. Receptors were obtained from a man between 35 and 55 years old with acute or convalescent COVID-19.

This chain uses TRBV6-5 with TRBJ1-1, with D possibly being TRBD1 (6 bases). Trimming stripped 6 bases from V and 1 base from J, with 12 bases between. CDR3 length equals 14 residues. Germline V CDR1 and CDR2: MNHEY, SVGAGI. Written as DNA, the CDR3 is TGTGCCAGCAGCCAGGGGATTTCGAACACTGAAGCTTTCTTT. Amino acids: CASSQGISNTEAFF.

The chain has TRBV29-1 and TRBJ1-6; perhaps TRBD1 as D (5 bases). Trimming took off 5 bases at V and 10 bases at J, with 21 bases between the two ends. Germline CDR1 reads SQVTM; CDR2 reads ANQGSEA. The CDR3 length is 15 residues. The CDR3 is CSVRAEGATGSPLHF. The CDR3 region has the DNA TGCAGCGTTCGGGCAGAAGGGGCCACCGGCTCACCCCTCCACTTT.